The 17 T cell receptor beta chains presented below share a single source sample, sequenced in a study of read filtering for tumor transcriptome and immune sequencing. Molecular barcoded adaptors covering alpha/delta and beta/gamma chains were used on roughly 400 ng RNA. From the reads, TCRdb called clonotypes with MiXCR, one entry per CDR3 protein. The sample has 40,000 or so distinct CDR3 sequences, roughly an eighth seen once. The sequencing input was a population of CD138-negative cells sorted from bone marrow. These receptors were collected from a donor aged 40 or older with multiple myeloma.

This clonotype was detected many times. The chain is built from TRBV7-9 and TRBJ2-2; D gene unclear. The CDR3 totals 12 residues. Per germline, CDR1 SEHNR and CDR2 FQNEAQ (reference sequence). Trimming took 5 bases from V and 4 from J, leaving 5 bases between them. The DNA of the CDR3 is TGTGCCAGCAGCCCCGCCACCGGGGAGCTGTTTTTT. Translation: CASSPATGELFF.

Ten or more counts support this clonotype. The chain couples TRBV11-2 to TRBJ2-5, with 12 bases matching TRBD2. The CDR3 has 17 amino acids. V was clipped by 5 bases and J by 1 base; unmatched bases: 8. In germline, CDR1 is SGHAT, CDR2 FQNNGV. CDR3 in amino acids: CASSTRTSGAFQETQYF. The CDR3, as DNA: TGTGCCAGCAGCACCCGGACTAGCGGGGCCTTCCAAGAGACCCAGTACTTC.

This clonotype was observed many times. This chain joins TRBV18 and TRBJ2-7; TRBD2 might be the D (6 bases). The ends were cut back, 1 base at V and 4 bases at J, with 11 bases in the middle. The CDR3 is 14 amino acids. Germline-derived CDR1 and CDR2 are KGHSH and LQKENI. The CDR3 here is CASSPQGAGYEQYF. CDR3 coding DNA: TGTGCCAGCTCACCACAAGGGGCGGGGTACGAGCAGTACTTC.

This clonotype appeared many times. The CDR3 spells CASNLQGNKETQYF. The CDR3 bases are TGTGCCAGCAATCTACAGGGGAACAAAGAGACCCAGTACTTC. This sequence joins TRBV12-3 or TRBV12-4 and TRBJ2-5; TRBD1 agrees at 7 bases. The J segment lost 3 bases and the V segment lost 7 bases, leaving 8 bases of the junction unmatched. CDR3 length: 14 amino acids.

This clonotype has a count of ten or more. The V gene is TRBV3-1, the J gene TRBJ2-3; perhaps TRBD2 as D (5 bases). CDR3 size: 14 residues. V dropped 3 bases and J dropped 3 bases, with 10 bases sitting between them. The germline V gene has CDR1 LGHDT and CDR2 YNNKEL (reference sequence). CDR3 protein: CASSHTRVTDTQYF. In DNA form, the CDR3 reads TGTGCCAGCAGCCATACGCGGGTAACAGATACGCAGTATTTT.

Concerning this clonotype itself: Since a far larger clone is one base different, this is likely a read error. The rearrangement uses TRBV11-2 and TRBJ2-5, with 10 bases fitting TRBD2. In germline, CDR1 is SGHAT, CDR2 FQNNGV. CDR3 size: 22 residues. Losses at the gene ends were 5 bases for V and 1 base for J; bases not matched to a gene: 25. The CDR3 DNA reads as TGTGCCAGCAGCCTACTCTCCGCTTTGGGACTAGCGAGTGATAATTTCCAAGAGACCCAGTACTTC. Protein product: CASSLLSALGLASDNFQETQYF. The full variable domain, with the rest looked up from reference TRBV11-2 and TRBJ2-5, is EAGVAQSPRYKIIEKRQSVAFWCNPISGHATLYWYQQILGQGPKLLIQFQNNGVVDDSQLPKDRFSAERLKGVDSTLKIQPAKLEDSAVYLCASSLLSALGLASDNFQETQYFGPGTRLLVL.

The chain joins TRBV29-1 to TRBJ1-3; 8 bases are shared with TRBD1. In germline, CDR1 is SQVTM, CDR2 ANQGSEA. V shed 6 bases, J shed 1 base, and the junction held 8 bases outside the gene matches. The CDR3 consists of 15 residues. In nucleotides, the CDR3 is TGCAGCGTCGGACAGGGAAGTGGATCTGGAAACACCATATATTTT. This gives the protein CSVGQGSGSGNTIYF.

This clonotype showed up just a few times. A much bigger clone sits one base away, suggesting this may be a read error. The V and J genes are TRBV3-1 and TRBJ1-1; D gene unclear. Germline-derived CDR1 and CDR2 are LGHDT and YNNKEL (reference sequence). The CDR3 has 15 amino acids. CDR3 amino acids: CVSSQGQARNIEAFF. In nucleotides, the CDR3 is TGTGTCAGCAGCCAAGGCCAGGCCCGTAACATTGAAGCTTTCTTT.

This clonotype was detected a few times. This chain connects TRBV11-2 to TRBJ2-5; 10 bases agree with TRBD2. From germline, CDR1 is SGHAT and CDR2 FQNNGV. The CDR3 has 14 amino acids. Trimming took 4 bases from V and 5 from J; bases not matched to a gene: 4. CDR3: CASSSAGGVETQYF. Here the CDR3 DNA reads TGTGCCAGCAGCTCAGCGGGAGGGGTGGAGACCCAGTACTTC.

This clonotype has a count of ten or more. The gene calls are TRBV3-1 and TRBJ2-3, with D perhaps given as TRBD1 or TRBD2 (6 bases each). Germline lookup yields CDR1 LGHDT and CDR2 YNNKEL (reference sequence). V was clipped by 4 bases and J by 4 bases, with 18 bases between them. This CDR3 contains 16 residues. The CDR3 nucleotides read TGTGCCAGCAGCCCTTGGGGGGCGGGAAGGGCAGATACGCAGTATTTT. Its translation is CASSPWGAGRADTQYF.

The chain uses TRBV13 and TRBJ2-1, with 7 bases that match TRBD2. The CDR3 covers 19 residues. V gave up 2 bases and J gave up 0 bases; unmatched junction bases: 13. CDR1 and CDR2 from the germline V gene are PRHDT and FYEKMQ (reference sequence). The CDR3 bases are TGTGCCAGCAGCTTAAAGAGCGGGGATAAGCTTTACTCCTACAATGAGCAGTTCTTC. This encodes CASSLKSGDKLYSYNEQFF.

This clonotype is classed as medium-sized. The chain joins TRBV12-3 or TRBV12-4 to TRBJ2-1, with TRBD1 identical over 8 bases. The CDR3 spans 17 residues. With 5 bases clipped from V and 4 bases from J, the junction kept 13 bases outside the gene matches. This CDR3 is CASSTTGAQLNYNEQFF. In DNA, the CDR3 is TGTGCCAGCAGTACGACAGGGGCACAACTGAATTACAATGAGCAGTTCTTC.

This clonotype was counted only a few times. This sequence joins TRBV6-6 and TRBJ2-7, with unresolved D. The ends were cut back, 6 bases at V and 5 bases at J, with 8 bases in the middle. The CDR3 is 11 residues long. Germline CDR1 and CDR2: MNHNY and SVGAGI (reference sequence). CDR3: CASRTSNEQYF. The CDR3 coding sequence is TGTGCCAGCAGGACGTCTAACGAGCAGTACTTC.

This clonotype was recorded at least ten times. The rearrangement joins TRBV6-5 to TRBJ1-2; D call uncertain. The CDR3 totals 11 residues. Germline V gives CDR1 MNHEY, CDR2 SVGAGI. Deletions cut 5 bases from V and 3 bases from J, with 4 bases between. In DNA, the CDR3 is TGTGCCAGCAGTACCTACTATGGCTACACCTTC. Its translation is CASSTYYGYTF.

Worth noting for this clonotype: A single base is all that separates this from a far larger clone, so a read error is likely. In DNA, the CDR3 is TGTGCCAGCAGCTTGGAAGGGTTTGGGAACACTGAAGCTTCCTTT. Translated: CASSLEGFGNTEASF. This chain uses TRBV5-8 with TRBJ1-1; D call uncertain. In germline, CDR1 is SGHTS, CDR2 YDEGEE. The CDR3 has 15 amino acids.

In this sample, this clonotype turned up many times. The J gene is TRBJ2-2, the V gene TRBV28; TRBD2 matches 12 bases. The J segment lost 0 bases and the V segment lost 3 bases, leaving 5 bases of the junction unmatched. Germline V gene data show CDR1 as MDHEN and CDR2 as SYDVKM. This CDR3 spans 18 amino acids. The CDR3, as DNA: TGTGCCAGCAGTTTCGGACTAGCGGGACCTCCGAACACCGGGGAGCTGTTTTTT. Amino acids: CASSFGLAGPPNTGELFF.

This clonotype was picked up many times. The chain couples TRBV7-9 to TRBJ2-7; 7 bases map to TRBD1. The germline CDR1 and CDR2 sequences are SEHNR and FQNEAQ (reference sequence). This CDR3 contains 15 residues. The ends lost 4 bases at V and 6 bases at J; junction bases unmatched: 12. This chain's CDR3 is CASSSGQVSTGEQYF. CDR3 in DNA: TGTGCCAGCAGCTCCGGACAGGTATCCACGGGCGAGCAGTACTTC.